Listed below are T cell receptor beta chains from one sample, sequenced in a study of CD8+ T cells in alopecia areata. Sequencing was performed with immunoSEQ multiplex PCR; in TCRdb, only in-frame clones are kept and a portion is missing. The sample yields about 190,000 clones, under 60% seen once. The material was CD8+ T cells sorted from blood, obtained at week 24, from a patient treated with tofacitinib. Receptor source: a human donor with alopecia areata. CDR3s include the opening cysteine and the closing phenylalanine or tryptophan. D genes are given only for firm matches. Not every row has a clone size; where given, it reads once, few, many or a size class.

V	J	D	size	CDR3	DNA
TRBV10-3	TRBJ1-5	-	-	CAISVGVPPGRDQPQHF	TGTGCCATCAGTGTGGGTGTCCCCCCCGGCAGAGATCAGCCCCAGCATTTT
TRBV4-1	TRBJ1-1	TRBD1	few	CASSRPQGQLMNTEAFF	TGCGCCAGCAGCCGTCCCCAGGGACAGCTAATGAACACTGAAGCTTTCTTT
TRBV9	TRBJ1-2	-	-	CASTALTIGYTF	TGTGCCAGCACCGCACTGACAATCGGCTACACCTTC
TRBV13	TRBJ1-4	-	-	CASSRQPGVGEKLFF	TGTGCCAGCAGCCGCCAGCCCGGCGTTGGGGAAAAACTGTTTTTT
TRBV11-2	TRBJ2-2	-	few	CASSLMATGELFF	TGTGCCAGCAGCTTAATGGCCACCGGGGAGCTGTTTTTT
TRBV25-1	TRBJ2-5	-	-	CASTGLKETQYF	TGTGCCAGCACCGGACTAAAAGAGACCCAGTACTTC
TRBV5-1	TRBJ1-2	-	-	CASSLAERLGYTF	TGCGCCAGCAGCTTGGCCGAACGGTTGGGCTACACCTTC
TRBV28	TRBJ2-5	TRBD1	few	CASTLTGGALETQYF	TGTGCCAGCACCTTGACAGGGGGCGCTTTGGAGACCCAGTACTTC
TRBV29-1	TRBJ1-1	TRBD1	-	CSATGETNTEAFF	TGCAGCGCGACAGGGGAAACCAACACTGAAGCTTTCTTT
TRBV5-6	TRBJ1-1	-	-	CASSFGQGRAFF	-
TRBV7-2	TRBJ1-1	-	-	CASSLVDRIEAFF	TGTGCCAGCAGCTTAGTGGACAGAATTGAAGCTTTCTTT
TRBV27	TRBJ2-4	-	-	CASSLGGWGTQAKNIQYF	TGTGCCAGCAGTTTGGGCGGGTGGGGCACCCAAGCCAAAAACATTCAGTACTTC
TRBV27	TRBJ1-6	-	few	CASSSRGHNNSPLHF	TGTGCCAGCAGTTCTCGAGGGCATAATAATTCACCCCTCCACTTT
TRBV7-9	TRBJ1-2	-	-	CASSSQTGLPNYGYTF	TGTGCCAGCAGCTCACAGACAGGCCTGCCCAACTATGGCTACACCTTC
TRBV9	TRBJ1-2	-	few	CASARNGYTF	TGTGCCAGCGCCAGAAATGGCTACACCTTC
TRBV10-3	TRBJ2-7	-	-	CAISPGEDYEQYF	TGTGCCATCAGTCCCGGCGAGGACTACGAGCAGTACTTC
TRBV4-1	TRBJ2-2	-	few	CASSPRGADTGELFF	TGCGCCAGCAGTCCCCGGGGGGCGGACACCGGGGAGCTGTTTTTT
TRBV6-1	TRBJ1-5	TRBD1	-	CASRRQGHSNQPQHF	TGTGCCAGCAGAAGACAGGGTCATAGCAATCAGCCCCAGCATTTT
TRBV2	TRBJ1-4	-	few	CASKPQAGSEKLFF	TGTGCCAGCAAGCCCCAGGCAGGGAGTGAAAAACTGTTTTTT
TRBV9	TRBJ1-2	-	-	CASSAARDF	TGTGCCAGCAGCGCCGCCCGGGACTTC
TRBV4-2	TRBJ2-5	-	few	CASSQEEGQETQYF	TGTGCCAGCAGCCAAGAGGAGGGCCAAGAGACCCAGTACTTC
TRBV5-6	TRBJ2-4	-	-	CASSLSGSANIQYF	TGTGCCAGCAGCTTATCAGGGTCAGCAAACATTCAGTACTTC
TRBV7-9	TRBJ2-5	-	-	CASSLGGPPETQYF	TGTGCCAGCAGCTTAGGAGGTCCTCCGGAGACCCAGTACTTC
TRBV11-2	TRBJ2-1	TRBD1	-	CASSFSPGQEYYNEQFF	TGTGCCAGCAGCTTCTCACCGGGACAGGAGTATTACAATGAGCAGTTCTTC
TRBV2	TRBJ1-1	TRBD1	-	CASIGQGVITEAFF	TGTGCCAGCATCGGACAGGGCGTAATCACTGAAGCTTTCTTT
TRBV5-1	TRBJ2-1	-	-	CASSLPGRNDNEQFF	TGCGCCAGCAGCTTACCGGGACGGAACGACAATGAGCAGTTCTTC
TRBV7-8	TRBJ2-7	-	-	CASSTVQGLHSYEQYF	TGTGCCAGCAGTACTGTCCAGGGGCTTCACTCCTACGAGCAGTACTTC
TRBV7-2	TRBJ1-1	-	-	CATRGGANPEAFF	TGTGCCACGAGAGGGGGGGCGAACCCTGAAGCTTTCTTT
TRBV30	TRBJ2-7	-	-	CAWSTGGLYEQYF	TGTGCCTGGAGTACTGGTGGGCTATACGAGCAGTACTTC